The T cell receptor beta chain described here comes from a study of memory CD8 T cells in hepatitis C reinfection. A word on this clone: A read error may account for a junction end that differs from germline.

Measured with immunoSEQ multiplex PCR; TCRdb has only the in-frame clones, and not every one. Counted here are more than 35,000 clones, approximately 87% occurring once; the ten biggest clones make up approximately 1.2%. Time point here: peak reinfection, 3 to 8 weeks after reinfection detection. TCR sequencing was done directly ex vivo on sorted cells, without expansion in vitro. People who inject drugs from Montreal's HEPCO study were the donors. Germline CDR1 reads SEHNR; CDR2 reads FQNEAQ (reference sequence). The CDR3 loop spans 13 amino acids. Source material: naive CD8+ T cells sorted from blood. The TCR comes from a man younger than 35 with hepatitis C virus infection. The chain recombines TRBV7-9 with TRBJ2-7, with 8 bases matching TRBD1. CDR3 coding DNA: TGTGCCAGCAGCCCGACAGGGGCGAGAGTAAGCCACTTC. Protein: CASSPTGARVSHF.